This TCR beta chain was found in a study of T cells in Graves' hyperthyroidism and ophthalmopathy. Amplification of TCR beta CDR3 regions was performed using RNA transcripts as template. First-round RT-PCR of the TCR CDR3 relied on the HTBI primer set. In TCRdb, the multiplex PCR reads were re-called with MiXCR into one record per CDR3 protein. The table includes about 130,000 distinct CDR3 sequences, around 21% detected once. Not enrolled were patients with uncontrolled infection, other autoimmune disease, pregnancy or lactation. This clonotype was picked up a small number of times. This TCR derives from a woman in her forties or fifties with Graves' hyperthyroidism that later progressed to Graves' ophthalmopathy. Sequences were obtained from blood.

CDR3 in DNA: TGCGCCAGCAGCCAAGAGGTATACGGGGCGCCCACAGATACGCAGTATTTT. This sequence encodes CASSQEVYGAPTDTQYF. V and J are TRBV4-1 and TRBJ2-3, with D perhaps TRBD1 or TRBD2 (5 bases each). V lost 0 bases and J 2 bases, leaving 15 bases between the germline ends. CDR1 MGHRA and CDR2 YSYEKL come from the germline V gene. The CDR3 totals 17 residues.